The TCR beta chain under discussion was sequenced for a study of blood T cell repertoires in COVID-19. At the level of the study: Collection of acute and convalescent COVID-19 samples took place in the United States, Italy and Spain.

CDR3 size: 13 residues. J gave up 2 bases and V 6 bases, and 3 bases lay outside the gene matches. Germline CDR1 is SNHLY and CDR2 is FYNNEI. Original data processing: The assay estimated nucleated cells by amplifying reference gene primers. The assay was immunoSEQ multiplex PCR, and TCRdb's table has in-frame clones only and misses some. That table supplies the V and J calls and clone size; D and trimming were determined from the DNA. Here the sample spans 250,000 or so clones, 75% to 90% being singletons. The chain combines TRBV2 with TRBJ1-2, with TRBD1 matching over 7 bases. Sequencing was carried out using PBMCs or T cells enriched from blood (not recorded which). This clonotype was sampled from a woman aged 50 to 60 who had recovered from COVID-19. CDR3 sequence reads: CASREQGNYGYTF. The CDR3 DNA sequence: TGTGCCAGCAGGGAACAGGGGAACTATGGCTACACCTTC.